This section outlines one T cell receptor (beta chain) sequence together with its context. These data are taken from a study of shared clonotypes between healthy human individuals. Clones were sequenced by immunoSEQ multiplex PCR, and TCRdb holds only the in-frame ones, with some missing. The sample contains around 2.5 million clones, approximately 94% of which appear only once. Germline V gene lookup returns CDR1 MNHNY and CDR2 SVGAGI (reference sequence). CDR3 size: 12 residues. The ends were cut back, 6 bases at V and 8 bases at J, with 11 bases in the middle. Researchers partitioned CD4+ cells into CD45RA+ naive and CD45RA-negative memory subsets.

The V call is TRBV6-6, the J call TRBJ1-5; D gene ambiguous. Source material: naive CD4+ T cells from PBMCs. Subset given: CD45RA+ positively selected. The sequence derives from a young man in good health. Some clones in this sample may be carry-over from other donors' samples. Written as DNA, the CDR3 is TGTGCCAGCAGGCGTACCGGGGAGCCCCAGCATTTT. Encoded protein: CASRRTGEPQHF.